The rows below give T cell receptor beta chains drawn from one sample of a study of prognosis after radiotherapy for stage I lung cancer. TCRdb processed the multiplex PCR reads anew with MiXCR; each CDR3 protein has one entry. Of nearly 35,000 distinct CDR3 sequences listed, 32% are singletons. The sample consisted of PBMCs, taken before or after stereotactic body radiation therapy (not recorded which). The receptors stem from a donor aged 50 or older with non-small cell lung cancer. Each CDR3 is given with its conserved first and last residue. Each record gives: J gene, V gene, D gene, clone size, CDR3 DNA, CDR3 protein. The D gene is left open where the match is weak. Clone size is given for some rows only: seen once, a few or many times, or a class if the clone is expanded.

j_gene: TRBJ2-5
v_gene: TRBV9
d_gene: -
abundance: many
CDR3nt: TGTGCCAGCAGCGTAGGGGGACGGCTCCAAGAGACCCAGTACTTC
CDR3aa: CASSVGGRLQETQYF

j_gene: TRBJ1-1
v_gene: TRBV5-8
d_gene: -
abundance: -
CDR3nt: TGTGCCAGCAGCTTAACAGGGTCTTTCTTT
CDR3aa: CASSLTGSFF

j_gene: TRBJ1-6
v_gene: TRBV18
d_gene: TRBD1
abundance: many
CDR3nt: TGTGCCAGCTCCCCCGGGACAGGGGATAATTCACCCCTCCACTTT
CDR3aa: CASSPGTGDNSPLHF

j_gene: TRBJ2-1
v_gene: TRBV4-3
d_gene: TRBD2
abundance: many
CDR3nt: TGCGCCAGCAGCCAAGTGCGGGGGGGCGTGGGGGGGTTTTCCTACAATGAGCAGTTCTTC
CDR3aa: CASSQVRGGVGGFSYNEQFF

j_gene: TRBJ2-7
v_gene: TRBV13
d_gene: TRBD1
abundance: many
CDR3nt: TGTGCCAGCAGCTTTTCAGAGGGGGCCAACGAGCAGTACTTC
CDR3aa: CASSFSEGANEQYF

j_gene: TRBJ2-6
v_gene: TRBV5-1
d_gene: -
abundance: many
CDR3nt: TGCGCCAGCAGCCCAGGGGGGACTTCTGGGGCCAACGTCCTGACTTTC
CDR3aa: CASSPGGTSGANVLTF

j_gene: TRBJ2-7
v_gene: TRBV6-5
d_gene: TRBD1
abundance: many
CDR3nt: TGTGCCAGCAGTTATCGGACAGGGGCAAGAGAGCAGTACTTC
CDR3aa: CASSYRTGAREQYF

j_gene: TRBJ2-1
v_gene: TRBV12-3/TRBV12-4
d_gene: TRBD2
abundance: -
CDR3nt: TGTGCCAGCAGTTCGCTAGCGGTACTGTATGAGCAGTTCTTC
CDR3aa: CASSSLAVLYEQFF

j_gene: TRBJ2-2
v_gene: TRBV20-1
d_gene: -
abundance: many
CDR3nt: TGCAGTGCTAGAGATCCCCGGGCCACGAACACCGGGGAGCTGTTTTTT
CDR3aa: CSARDPRATNTGELFF

j_gene: TRBJ1-2
v_gene: TRBV30
d_gene: -
abundance: -
CDR3nt: TGTGCCTGGAGCGGGGCTGGAGGCTACACCTTC
CDR3aa: CAWSGAGGYTF

j_gene: TRBJ2-7
v_gene: TRBV28
d_gene: TRBD2
abundance: -
CDR3nt: TGTGCCAGCAGTCAAAGCGGGGGGGAGCAGTACTTC
CDR3aa: CASSQSGGEQYF

j_gene: TRBJ2-7
v_gene: TRBV7-8
d_gene: TRBD1
abundance: many
CDR3nt: TGTGCCAGTAAAACAGGGGGCGGTAGGCCTAGCGAGCAGTACTTC
CDR3aa: CASKTGGGRPSEQYF

j_gene: TRBJ1-2
v_gene: TRBV19
d_gene: -
abundance: once
CDR3nt: TGTGCCAGTAGTATCCAACTCGGGGGCAATGTAAAGTATGGCTACACCTTC
CDR3aa: CASSIQLGGNVKYGYTF

j_gene: TRBJ2-7
v_gene: TRBV12-3/TRBV12-4
d_gene: -
abundance: many
CDR3nt: TGTGCCAGCAGTGCCGCCCCTCTCTACGAGCAGTACTTC
CDR3aa: CASSAAPLYEQYF

j_gene: TRBJ2-3
v_gene: TRBV9
d_gene: -
abundance: many
CDR3nt: TGTGCCAGCAGCTCCAGCGGACTCCCAAGGGATACGCAGTATTTT
CDR3aa: CASSSSGLPRDTQYF

j_gene: TRBJ2-2
v_gene: TRBV3-1
d_gene: -
abundance: -
CDR3nt: TGTGCCAGCAGCCAAGGTACCGGCCGAAGTAGCACCGGGGAGCTGTTTTTT
CDR3aa: CASSQGTGRSSTGELFF

j_gene: TRBJ2-7
v_gene: TRBV7-8
d_gene: TRBD1
abundance: -
CDR3nt: TGTGCCAGCATAGATGACAGGGCGCGAAAATCCTACGAGCAGTACTTC
CDR3aa: CASIDDRARKSYEQYF

j_gene: TRBJ1-1
v_gene: TRBV30
d_gene: -
abundance: medium-sized
CDR3nt: TGTGCCTGGAGTGCGGCGGTTACTGAAGCTTTCTTT
CDR3aa: CAWSAAVTEAFF

j_gene: TRBJ2-5
v_gene: TRBV19
d_gene: -
abundance: many
CDR3nt: TGTGCCAGTAGTAGGCCAGAGGAGCAAGAGACCCAGTACTTC
CDR3aa: CASSRPEEQETQYF

j_gene: TRBJ1-2
v_gene: TRBV6-1
d_gene: -
abundance: many
CDR3nt: TGTGCCAGCAGTCGGGAGACAAGGATTGCTGGCTACACCTTC
CDR3aa: CASSRETRIAGYTF

j_gene: TRBJ1-1
v_gene: TRBV20-1
d_gene: TRBD1
abundance: many
CDR3nt: TGCAGTGCTAGGGTTACAGGGGGTTTCACTGAAGCTTTCTTT
CDR3aa: CSARVTGGFTEAFF

j_gene: TRBJ2-2
v_gene: TRBV9
d_gene: TRBD1
abundance: many
CDR3nt: TGTGCCAGCAGCGCTAGGGGGACAGGGTCCTCCGGGGAGCTGTTTTTT
CDR3aa: CASSARGTGSSGELFF

j_gene: TRBJ2-2
v_gene: TRBV30
d_gene: TRBD2
abundance: -
CDR3nt: TGTGCCGGGATGGGGGGCGGCGGGGGGCTTACACCGGGGAGCTGTTTT
CDR3aa: CAGMGGGGGLTPGSCF

j_gene: TRBJ2-3
v_gene: TRBV11-2
d_gene: -
abundance: many
CDR3nt: TGTGCCAGCAGCTTGGGCAACCTCGATACGCAGTATTTT
CDR3aa: CASSLGNLDTQYF

j_gene: TRBJ2-2
v_gene: TRBV5-5
d_gene: TRBD2
abundance: many
CDR3nt: TGTGCCAGCAGCTCGACTAGCGGGGGGGCCAACACCGGGGAGCTGTTTTTT
CDR3aa: CASSSTSGGANTGELFF

j_gene: TRBJ1-5
v_gene: TRBV7-2
d_gene: -
abundance: many
CDR3nt: TGTGCCAGCAGCACCGAACAGAATCAGCCCCAGCATTTT
CDR3aa: CASSTEQNQPQHF

j_gene: TRBJ2-7
v_gene: TRBV7-6
d_gene: TRBD2
abundance: many
CDR3nt: TGTGCCAGCAGCTTGGTGGGGAGGGGAGATTACGAGCAGTACTTC
CDR3aa: CASSLVGRGDYEQYF

j_gene: TRBJ1-1
v_gene: TRBV20-1
d_gene: -
abundance: many
CDR3nt: TGCAGTGCTCGTACGCTTGGAAGGAACACTGAAGCTTTCTTT
CDR3aa: CSARTLGRNTEAFF

j_gene: TRBJ2-3
v_gene: TRBV5-4
d_gene: -
abundance: -
CDR3nt: TGTGCCAGCAGCCCCGAAGGGCCTCGCACAGATACGCAGTATTTT
CDR3aa: CASSPEGPRTDTQYF

j_gene: TRBJ1-2
v_gene: TRBV20-1
d_gene: -
abundance: many
CDR3nt: TGCAGTGCTAGAGACGGACAGAACTATGGCTACACCTTC
CDR3aa: CSARDGQNYGYTF

j_gene: TRBJ1-5
v_gene: TRBV20-1
d_gene: -
abundance: many
CDR3nt: TGCAGTGCTACTTGGGCCCGGGCTGGCAATCAGCCCCAGCATTTT
CDR3aa: CSATWARAGNQPQHF

j_gene: TRBJ1-2
v_gene: TRBV5-1
d_gene: TRBD1
abundance: -
CDR3nt: TGCGCCAGCAGCTTGGTAGGACAGGGCCTCTATGGCCACACCTTC
CDR3aa: CASSLVGQGLYGHTF

j_gene: TRBJ1-6
v_gene: TRBV7-2
d_gene: -
abundance: many
CDR3nt: TGTGCCAGCAGCTTAAAGCGGAGGAATAATTCACCCCTCCACTTT
CDR3aa: CASSLKRRNNSPLHF

j_gene: TRBJ2-7
v_gene: TRBV20-1
d_gene: TRBD2
abundance: many
CDR3nt: TGCAGTGCCACCGGGGGGACTAGCGGGTCCTACGAGCAGTACTTC
CDR3aa: CSATGGTSGSYEQYF

j_gene: TRBJ1-2
v_gene: TRBV5-1
d_gene: -
abundance: many
CDR3nt: TGCGCCAGCAGCTTGGGGCTGGAGGGTGGCTACACCTTC
CDR3aa: CASSLGLEGGYTF

j_gene: TRBJ2-3
v_gene: TRBV3-1
d_gene: -
abundance: many
CDR3nt: TGTGCCAGCAGCCAAGGGGGTATTGGCACAGATACGCAGTATTTT
CDR3aa: CASSQGGIGTDTQYF

j_gene: TRBJ1-4
v_gene: TRBV18
d_gene: -
abundance: many
CDR3nt: TGTGCCAGCTCACCGGGTACAGGAAGTAATGAAAAACTGTTTTTT
CDR3aa: CASSPGTGSNEKLFF

j_gene: TRBJ2-7
v_gene: TRBV6-1
d_gene: TRBD2
abundance: -
CDR3nt: TGTGCCAGCAGTGCCGGGAGGGCTCAAATATACGAGCAGTACTTC
CDR3aa: CASSAGRAQIYEQYF

j_gene: TRBJ2-5
v_gene: TRBV6-1
d_gene: -
abundance: many
CDR3nt: TGTGCCAGCAGTCCGTTAGTCGGGACCCAGTACTTC
CDR3aa: CASSPLVGTQYF

j_gene: TRBJ1-5
v_gene: TRBV7-9
d_gene: -
abundance: many
CDR3nt: TGTGCCACCGGTGCGGGGGCCAATCAGCCCCAGCATTTT
CDR3aa: CATGAGANQPQHF

j_gene: TRBJ2-1
v_gene: TRBV6-5
d_gene: TRBD1
abundance: medium-sized
CDR3nt: TGTGCCAGCAGTTACCCACGACAGGGGGGTGAGCAGTTCTTC
CDR3aa: CASSYPRQGGEQFF

j_gene: TRBJ1-1
v_gene: TRBV6-5
d_gene: -
abundance: many
CDR3nt: TGTGCCAGCAGTTATCATAGTGTAGGGGAGAACGGCGGGGCTGAAGCTTTCTTT
CDR3aa: CASSYHSVGENGGAEAFF

j_gene: TRBJ2-7
v_gene: TRBV5-1
d_gene: TRBD2
abundance: -
CDR3nt: TGCGCCAGCAGCGCCGGACTAGCGGACACCTACGAGCAGTACTTC
CDR3aa: CASSAGLADTYEQYF

j_gene: TRBJ1-2
v_gene: TRBV4-1
d_gene: -
abundance: many
CDR3nt: TGCGCCAGCAGCCAGGGTTCCGAACGTGAGGTAGTCAGCTACACCTTC
CDR3aa: CASSQGSEREVVSYTF

j_gene: TRBJ2-7
v_gene: TRBV5-1
d_gene: -
abundance: -
CDR3nt: TGCGCCAGCAGCCCTACCCATTCGTGGTTTTCCTACGAGCAGTACTTC
CDR3aa: CASSPTHSWFSYEQYF

j_gene: TRBJ1-1
v_gene: TRBV30
d_gene: TRBD1
abundance: many
CDR3nt: TGTGCCTGGAGGGGAAAACAGGGGTTTGACACTGAAGCTTTCTTT
CDR3aa: CAWRGKQGFDTEAFF

j_gene: TRBJ1-6
v_gene: TRBV7-9
d_gene: -
abundance: -
CDR3nt: TGTGCCAGCAGACCATGGTGCGCCGGGGAGAATTCACCCCTCCACTTT
CDR3aa: CASRPWCAGENSPLHF

j_gene: TRBJ1-5
v_gene: TRBV29-1
d_gene: -
abundance: -
CDR3nt: TGCAGCGCCCCTGGACAAAAAGGAGCCCATCATTTT
CDR3aa: CSAPGQKGAHHF

j_gene: TRBJ2-2
v_gene: TRBV14
d_gene: -
abundance: many
CDR3nt: TGTGCCAGCAGCCCCCCCGGGGTAGGAACCGGGGAGCTGTTTTTT
CDR3aa: CASSPPGVGTGELFF

j_gene: TRBJ1-5
v_gene: TRBV20-1
d_gene: -
abundance: many
CDR3nt: TGCAGTGCTAGCGGGGTACCCCAGCCCCAGCATTTT
CDR3aa: CSASGVPQPQHF

j_gene: TRBJ2-1
v_gene: TRBV27
d_gene: TRBD2
abundance: many
CDR3nt: TGTGCCAGCAAAGCGGGGGATAAAACCTACAATGAGCAGTTCTTC
CDR3aa: CASKAGDKTYNEQFF

j_gene: TRBJ2-3
v_gene: TRBV2
d_gene: TRBD2
abundance: -
CDR3nt: TGTGCCAGCTGGGGCGGGCTAGCGGGGGAGCCAGATACACAGTATTTT
CDR3aa: CASWGGLAGEPDTQYF

j_gene: TRBJ2-6
v_gene: TRBV20-1
d_gene: TRBD1
abundance: many
CDR3nt: TGCAGTGCTAGAGATTACAGGGGATATTGGGGTTCTGGGGCCAACGTCCTGACTTTC
CDR3aa: CSARDYRGYWGSGANVLTF

j_gene: TRBJ1-2
v_gene: TRBV28
d_gene: TRBD1
abundance: many
CDR3nt: TGTGCCAGCAGTCCCATTAGTCTGGGACAGCAAGCCTCCTACACCTTC
CDR3aa: CASSPISLGQQASYTF

j_gene: TRBJ2-5
v_gene: TRBV6-2/TRBV6-3
d_gene: TRBD2
abundance: many
CDR3nt: TGTGCCAGCAGTCTCGGACTAGCGGGGGGCCAAGAGACCCAGTACTTC
CDR3aa: CASSLGLAGGQETQYF

j_gene: TRBJ1-1
v_gene: TRBV19
d_gene: -
abundance: many
CDR3nt: TGTGCCAGTAGTATATCATGGCGGAACACTGAAGCTTTCTTT
CDR3aa: CASSISWRNTEAFF

j_gene: TRBJ2-3
v_gene: TRBV20-1
d_gene: -
abundance: -
CDR3nt: TGCAATGTTCTGCCAGCTCCAGATACGCAGTATTTT
CDR3aa: CNVLPAPDTQYF

j_gene: TRBJ2-3
v_gene: TRBV20-1
d_gene: -
abundance: many
CDR3nt: TGCAGTGCTAGAGATCCCGGGGGCACAGATACGCAGTATTTT
CDR3aa: CSARDPGGTDTQYF